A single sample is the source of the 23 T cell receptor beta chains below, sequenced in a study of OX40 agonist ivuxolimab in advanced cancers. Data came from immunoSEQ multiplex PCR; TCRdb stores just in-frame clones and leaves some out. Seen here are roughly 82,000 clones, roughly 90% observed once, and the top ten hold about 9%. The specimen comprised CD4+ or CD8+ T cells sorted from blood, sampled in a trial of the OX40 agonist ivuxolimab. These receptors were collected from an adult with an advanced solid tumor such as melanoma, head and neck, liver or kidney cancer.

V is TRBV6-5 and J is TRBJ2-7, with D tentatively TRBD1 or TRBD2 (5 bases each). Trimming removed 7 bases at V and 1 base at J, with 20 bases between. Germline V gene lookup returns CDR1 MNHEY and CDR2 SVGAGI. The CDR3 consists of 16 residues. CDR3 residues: CASTYRAGTISYEQYF. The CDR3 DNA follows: TGTGCCAGCACTTATCGGGCAGGGACGATTTCCTACGAGCAGTACTTC.

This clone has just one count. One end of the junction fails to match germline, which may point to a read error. As DNA, the CDR3 is TGTGCCAGCAGGTTAGCGGGGGGGAGTTACAATGAGCAGTTCTTC. Residues: CASRLAGGSYNEQFF. The V and J genes are TRBV7-9 and TRBJ2-1, with TRBD2 identical over 11 bases. The CDR3 covers 15 residues. CDR1 SEHNR and CDR2 FQNEAQ come from the germline V gene (reference sequence).

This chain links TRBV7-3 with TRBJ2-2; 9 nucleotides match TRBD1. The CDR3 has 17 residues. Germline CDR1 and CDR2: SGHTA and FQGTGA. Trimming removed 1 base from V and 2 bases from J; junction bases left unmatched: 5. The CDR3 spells CASSLMRTGVNTGELFF. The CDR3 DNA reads TGTGCCAGCAGCTTAATGCGGACAGGGGTTAACACCGGGGAGCTGTTTTTT.

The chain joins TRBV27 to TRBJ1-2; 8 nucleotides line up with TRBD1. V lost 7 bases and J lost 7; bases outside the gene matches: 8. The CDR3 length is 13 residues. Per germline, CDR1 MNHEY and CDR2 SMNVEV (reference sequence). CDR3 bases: TGTGCCAGCACCGGACCGGGACAGGCTGGCTACACCTTC. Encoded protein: CASTGPGQAGYTF.

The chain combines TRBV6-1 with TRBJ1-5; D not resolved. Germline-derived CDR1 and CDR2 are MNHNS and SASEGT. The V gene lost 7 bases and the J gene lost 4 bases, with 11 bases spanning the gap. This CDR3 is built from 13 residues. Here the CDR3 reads CASNFLFNQPQHF. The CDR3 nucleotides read TGTGCCAGCAACTTCTTATTTAATCAGCCCCAGCATTTT.

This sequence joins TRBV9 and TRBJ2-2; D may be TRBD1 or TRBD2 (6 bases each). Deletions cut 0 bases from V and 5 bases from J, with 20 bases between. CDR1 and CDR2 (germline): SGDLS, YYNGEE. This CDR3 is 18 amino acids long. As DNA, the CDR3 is TGTGCCAGCAGCGTAGATGAAGGGGGGTACCAAGGAACCGGGGAGCTGTTTTTT. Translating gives CASSVDEGGYQGTGELFF.

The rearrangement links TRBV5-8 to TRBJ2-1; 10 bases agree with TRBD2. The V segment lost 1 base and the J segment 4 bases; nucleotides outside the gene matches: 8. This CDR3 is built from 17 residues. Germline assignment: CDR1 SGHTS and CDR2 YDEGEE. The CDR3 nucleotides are TGTGCCAGCAGCTTGATAAGCACTAGCGGGGATTACAATGAGCAGTTCTTC. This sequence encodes CASSLISTSGDYNEQFF.

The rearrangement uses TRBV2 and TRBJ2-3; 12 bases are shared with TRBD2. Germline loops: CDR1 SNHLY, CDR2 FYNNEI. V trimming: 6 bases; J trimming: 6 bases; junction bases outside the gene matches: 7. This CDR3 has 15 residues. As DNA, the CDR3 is TGTGCCAGCAGACGACTAGCGGGAGTGTGGGATACGCAGTATTTT. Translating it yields CASRRLAGVWDTQYF.

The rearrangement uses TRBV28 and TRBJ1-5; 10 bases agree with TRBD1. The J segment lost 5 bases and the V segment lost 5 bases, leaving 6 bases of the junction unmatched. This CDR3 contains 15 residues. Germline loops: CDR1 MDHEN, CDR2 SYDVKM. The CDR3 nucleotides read TGTGCCAGCAGTACCGGGGACAGGGGAGATCAGCCCCAGCATTTT. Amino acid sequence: CASSTGDRGDQPQHF. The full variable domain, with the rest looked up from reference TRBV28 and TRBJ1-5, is DVKVTQSSRYLVKRTGEKVFLECVQDMDHENMFWYRQDPGLGLRLIYFSYDVKMKEKGDIPEGYSVSREKKERFSLILESASTNQTSMYLCASSTGDRGDQPQHFGDGTRLSIL.

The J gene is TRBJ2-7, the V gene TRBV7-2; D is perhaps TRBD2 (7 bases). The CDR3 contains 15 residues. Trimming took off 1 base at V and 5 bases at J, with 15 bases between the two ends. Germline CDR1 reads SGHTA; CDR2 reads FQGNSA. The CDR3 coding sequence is TGTGCCAGCAGCTTAGGGGGGGGGCTGGCCCACGAGCAGTACTTC. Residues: CASSLGGGLAHEQYF. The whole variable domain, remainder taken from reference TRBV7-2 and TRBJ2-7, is GAGVSQSPSNKVTEKGKDVELRCDPISGHTALYWYRQSLGQGLEFLIYFQGNSAPDKSGLPSDRFSAERTGGSVSTLTIQRTQQEDSAVYLCASSLGGGLAHEQYFGPGTRLTVT.

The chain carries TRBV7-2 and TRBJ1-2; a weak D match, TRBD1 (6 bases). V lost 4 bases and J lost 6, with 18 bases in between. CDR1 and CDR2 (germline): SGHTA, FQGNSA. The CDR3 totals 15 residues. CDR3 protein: CASSSAVIRGHGYTF. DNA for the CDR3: TGTGCCAGCAGCTCGGCCGTTATCAGGGGACATGGCTACACCTTC.

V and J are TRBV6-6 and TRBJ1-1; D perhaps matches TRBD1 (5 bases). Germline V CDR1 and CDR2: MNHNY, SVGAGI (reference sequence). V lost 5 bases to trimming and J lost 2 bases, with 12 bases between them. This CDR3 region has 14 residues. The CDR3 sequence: CASSQQGDNTEAFF. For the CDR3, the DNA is TGTGCCAGCAGTCAGCAGGGTGATAACACTGAAGCTTTCTTT.

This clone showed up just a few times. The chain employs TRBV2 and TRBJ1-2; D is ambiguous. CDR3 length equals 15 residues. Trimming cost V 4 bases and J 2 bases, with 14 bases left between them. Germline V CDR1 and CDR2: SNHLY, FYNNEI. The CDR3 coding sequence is TGTGCCAGCAGTGTGGTCCGCGAGCCCAACTATGGCTACACCTTC. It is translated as CASSVVREPNYGYTF. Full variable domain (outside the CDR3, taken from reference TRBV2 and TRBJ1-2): EPEVTQTPSHQVTQMGQEVILRCVPISNHLYFYWYRQILGQKVEFLVSFYNNEISEKSEIFDDQFSVERPDGSNFTLKIRSTKLEDSAMYFCASSVVREPNYGYTFGSGTRLTVV.

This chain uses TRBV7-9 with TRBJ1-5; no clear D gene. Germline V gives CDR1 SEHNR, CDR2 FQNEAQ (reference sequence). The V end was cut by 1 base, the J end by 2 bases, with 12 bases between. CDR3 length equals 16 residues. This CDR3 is CASSLGRVGRNQPQHF. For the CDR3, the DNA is TGTGCCAGCAGCTTAGGGAGGGTAGGGCGCAATCAGCCCCAGCATTTT.

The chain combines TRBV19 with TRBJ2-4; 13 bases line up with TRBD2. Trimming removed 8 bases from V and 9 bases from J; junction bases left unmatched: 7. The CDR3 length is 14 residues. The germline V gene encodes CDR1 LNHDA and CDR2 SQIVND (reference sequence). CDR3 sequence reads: CASGTSGRAGIQYF. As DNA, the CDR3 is TGTGCCAGTGGTACTAGCGGGAGGGCTGGCATTCAGTACTTC.

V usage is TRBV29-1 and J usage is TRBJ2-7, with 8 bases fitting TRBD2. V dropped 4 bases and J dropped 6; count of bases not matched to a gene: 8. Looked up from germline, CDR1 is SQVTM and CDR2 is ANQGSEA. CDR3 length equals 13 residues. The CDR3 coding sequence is TGCAGCGTTGTGTGGCCGGGGGGGGCCGAGCAGTACTTC. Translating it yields CSVVWPGGAEQYF.

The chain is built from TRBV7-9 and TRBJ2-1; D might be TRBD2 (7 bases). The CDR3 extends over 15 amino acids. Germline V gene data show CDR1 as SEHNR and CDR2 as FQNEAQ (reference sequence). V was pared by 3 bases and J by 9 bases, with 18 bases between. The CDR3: CASSFSRGPESEQFF. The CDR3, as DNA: TGTGCCAGCAGCTTCTCGCGGGGGCCTGAGAGTGAGCAGTTCTTC.

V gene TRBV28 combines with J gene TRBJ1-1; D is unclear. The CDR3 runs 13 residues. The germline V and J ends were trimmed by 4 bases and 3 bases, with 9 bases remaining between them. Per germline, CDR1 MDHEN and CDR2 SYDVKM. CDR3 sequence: CASSWGFDTEAFF. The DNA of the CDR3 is TGTGCCAGCAGTTGGGGTTTTGACACTGAAGCTTTCTTT.

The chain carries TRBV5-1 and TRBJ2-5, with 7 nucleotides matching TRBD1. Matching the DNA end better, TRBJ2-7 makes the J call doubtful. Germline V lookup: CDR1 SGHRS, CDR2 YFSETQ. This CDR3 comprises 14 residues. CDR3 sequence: CASSLGQGPYEQYF. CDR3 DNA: TGCGCCAGCAGCTTGGGACAGGGCCCCTACGAGCAGTACTTC.

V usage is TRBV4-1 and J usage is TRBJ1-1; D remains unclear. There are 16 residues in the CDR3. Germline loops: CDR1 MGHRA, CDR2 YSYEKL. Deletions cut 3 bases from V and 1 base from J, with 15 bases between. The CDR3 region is CASSHPVRARNTEAFF. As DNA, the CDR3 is TGCGCCAGCAGCCACCCGGTTCGTGCACGGAACACTGAAGCTTTCTTT.

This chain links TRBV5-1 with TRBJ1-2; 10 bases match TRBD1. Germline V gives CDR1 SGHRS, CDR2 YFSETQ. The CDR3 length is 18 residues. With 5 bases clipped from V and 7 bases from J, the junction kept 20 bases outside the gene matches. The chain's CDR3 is CASRPSSGTGATRSGYTF. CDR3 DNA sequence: TGCGCCAGCAGGCCCTCATCCGGGACAGGGGCCACCAGGAGTGGCTACACCTTC.

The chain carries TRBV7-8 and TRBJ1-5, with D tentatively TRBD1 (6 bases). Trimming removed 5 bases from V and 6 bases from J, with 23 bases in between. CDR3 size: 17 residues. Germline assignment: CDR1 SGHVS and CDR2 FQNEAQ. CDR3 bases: TGTGCCAGCAGCCCTTCCCCCCCAGGGGATCTCGGTCAGCCCCAGCATTTT. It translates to CASSPSPPGDLGQPQHF. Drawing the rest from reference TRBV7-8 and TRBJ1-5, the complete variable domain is GAGVSQSPRYKVAKRGQDVALRCDPISGHVSLFWYQQALGQGPEFLTYFQNEAQLDKSGLPSDRFFAERPEGSVSTLKIQRTQQEDSAVYLCASSPSPPGDLGQPQHFGDGTRLSIL.

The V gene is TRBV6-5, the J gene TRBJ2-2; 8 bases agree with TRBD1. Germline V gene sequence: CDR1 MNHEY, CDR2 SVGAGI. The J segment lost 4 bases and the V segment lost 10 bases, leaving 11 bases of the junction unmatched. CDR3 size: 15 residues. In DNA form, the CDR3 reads TGTGCCACCAGATTCCTGGACAGGGCCACCGGGGAGCTGTTTTTT. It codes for CATRFLDRATGELFF.